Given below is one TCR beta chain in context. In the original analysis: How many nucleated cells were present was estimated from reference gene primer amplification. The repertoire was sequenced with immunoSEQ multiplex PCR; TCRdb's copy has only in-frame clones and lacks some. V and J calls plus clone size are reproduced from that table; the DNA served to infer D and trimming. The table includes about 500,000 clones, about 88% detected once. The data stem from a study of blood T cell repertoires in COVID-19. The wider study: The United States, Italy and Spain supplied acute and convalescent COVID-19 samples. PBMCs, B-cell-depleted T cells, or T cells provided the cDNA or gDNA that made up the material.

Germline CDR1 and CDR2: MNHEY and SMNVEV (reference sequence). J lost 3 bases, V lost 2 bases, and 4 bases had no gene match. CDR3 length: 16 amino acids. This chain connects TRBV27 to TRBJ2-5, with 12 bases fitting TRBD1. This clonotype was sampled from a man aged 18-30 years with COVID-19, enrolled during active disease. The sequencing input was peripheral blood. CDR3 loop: CASSLPGQGAEETQYF. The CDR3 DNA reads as TGTGCCAGCAGTTTACCGGGACAGGGGGCGGAAGAGACCCAGTACTTC.